This T cell receptor beta chain is drawn from a study of identical twins. Study-level findings and limits: Part of the zero-insertion signal could reflect confounding by invariant MAIT and iNKT cells. Twins shared out-of-frame alpha sequences with excess low generation probability.

This clonotype was counted ten times or more. Its antigen is not identified. Each CDR3 protein is one row after TCRdb ran MiXCR on the 5' RACE reads. This table holds approximately 680,000 distinct CDR3 sequences, around 7.4% found once. The data also belong to a second study, concerning yellow fever vaccine responses in identical twins.

The sample consisted of PBMCs. The TCR sequence derives from a woman younger than 35 in good health.

The CDR3 loop is CSVEGLRDRDYEQYF. The DNA of the CDR3 is TGCAGCGTTGAGGGTCTCCGGGACAGGGACTACGAGCAGTACTTC. V and J are TRBV29-1 and TRBJ2-7; 9 nucleotides agree with TRBD1. CDR3 length: 15 residues. CDR1 SQVTM and CDR2 ANQGSEA come from the germline V gene. Trimming took 3 bases from V and 3 from J; bases not matched to a gene: 9.